The clone carrying this T cell receptor (beta chain) was counted only a few times. Its antigen is undetermined. This record comes from a study of T-cell memory formation after mild COVID-19. Whole-study context: For the most part, TCR clusters were specific to one donor. Study-level findings and limits: A subset of responding clones appeared in pre-infection memory, suggesting cross-reactive memory joined.

Looked up from germline, CDR1 is MGHDK and CDR2 is SYGVNS. This CDR3 is 13 amino acids long. The V end lost 4 bases, the J end lost 8 bases, and 12 bases lay between the germline ends. Amplification by 5'RACE using constant-segment primers produced TCR alpha and TCR beta cDNA libraries that carried sample barcodes and UMIs. TCRdb used MiXCR to reprocess the 5' RACE reads, holding one entry per CDR3 protein. The repertoire holds fewer than 250,000 distinct CDR3 sequences, with 27% as singletons. Sequenced sample: PBMCs or a T cell subset sorted from them (not recorded which). This TCR derives from an adult woman who had mild COVID-19 (a few samples of this study predate the infection). Cell type and time point are not known. The V and J genes are TRBV25-1 and TRBJ2-1; D remains ambiguous. This chain's CDR3 is CASSVGSSHEQFF. The CDR3, as DNA: TGTGCCAGCAGTGTCGGGTCATCCCATGAGCAGTTCTTC.